This T cell receptor beta chain was found in a study of blood T cell repertoires in COVID-19. Study-wide background: Italy, Spain and the United States were the sources of the convalescent and acute COVID-19 samples. PBMCs, B-cell-depleted T cells, or T cells provided the cDNA or gDNA that made up the material.

In the authors' workflow: Reference gene primer amplification gave nucleated cell count estimates. Produced via immunoSEQ multiplex PCR; TCRdb's table is partial and in-frame only. V and J calls plus clone size are reproduced from that table; the DNA served to infer D and trimming. The sample includes 200,000 to 250,000 clones, 65% to 90% of them seen just once. V was shortened by 0 bases and J by 6 bases, with 12 bases between the two germline ends. Germline V gives CDR1 LGHDT, CDR2 YNNKEL (reference sequence). This CDR3 has 15 residues. This clone was observed a single time. V and J are TRBV3-1 (or the pseudogene TRBV3-2) and TRBJ2-1, with D perhaps TRBD2 (5 bases). The receptor was isolated from a woman aged 45-60 years with acute or convalescent COVID-19. The sequenced sample was peripheral blood. CDR3 nucleotide sequence: TGTGCCAGCAGCCAAGATCTATCGGGGAGCAATGAGCAGTTCTTC. Its protein is CASSQDLSGSNEQFF.